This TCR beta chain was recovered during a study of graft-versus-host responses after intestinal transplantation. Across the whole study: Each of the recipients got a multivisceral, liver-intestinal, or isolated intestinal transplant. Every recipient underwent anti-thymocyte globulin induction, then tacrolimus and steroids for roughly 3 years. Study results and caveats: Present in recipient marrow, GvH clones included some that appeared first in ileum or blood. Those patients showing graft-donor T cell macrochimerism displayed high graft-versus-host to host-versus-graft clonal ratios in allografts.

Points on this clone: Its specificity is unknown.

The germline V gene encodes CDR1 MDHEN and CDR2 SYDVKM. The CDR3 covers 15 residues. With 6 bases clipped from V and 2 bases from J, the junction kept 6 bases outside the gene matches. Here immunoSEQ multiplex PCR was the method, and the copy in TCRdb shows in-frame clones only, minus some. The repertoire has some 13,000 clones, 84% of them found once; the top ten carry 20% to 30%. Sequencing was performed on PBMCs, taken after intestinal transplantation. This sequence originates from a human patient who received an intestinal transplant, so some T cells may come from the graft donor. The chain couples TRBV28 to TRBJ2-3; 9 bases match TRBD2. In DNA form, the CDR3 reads TGTGCCAGCAGCCTAGCGGGGTCCCCCACAGATACGCAGTATTTT. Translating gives CASSLAGSPTDTQYF.